Reported below is one T cell receptor (beta chain). Other DNA sequences from this sample encode an identical CDR3 as well. Per the original data handling: From reference gene primer amplification, estimates of nucleated cell counts were derived. This table comes from immunoSEQ multiplex PCR, and its TCRdb copy is limited to in-frame clones, with some not included. That table supplies the V and J calls and clone size; D and trimming were determined from the DNA. The repertoire includes about 320,000 clones, 75% to 85% of them detected once, and roughly 7% sits in the top ten. The sample belongs to a study of blood T cell repertoires in COVID-19. About the study: Specimens from acute and convalescent COVID-19 originated in the United States, Italy and Spain. PBMCs, B-cell-depleted T cells, or T cells were the source of the cDNA or gDNA that made up the material.

V was pared by 3 bases and J by 2 bases, with 2 bases of the junction left unmatched. This CDR3 has 14 amino acids. The germline gives CDR1 KGHSH, CDR2 LQKENI. The sequence came from a human donor in a cohort sampled during active COVID-19. The sequencing input was peripheral blood. This chain joins TRBV18 and TRBJ2-3, with 7 bases that match TRBD1. CDR3 in amino acids: CASSPGQNTDTQYF. CDR3 nucleotide sequence: TGTGCCAGCTCACCGGGACAGAACACAGATACGCAGTATTTT. The whole variable domain, remainder taken from reference TRBV18 and TRBJ2-3, is NAGVMQNPRHLVRRRGQEARLRCSPMKGHSHVYWYRQLPEEGLKFMVYLQKENIIDESGMPKERFSAEFPKEGPSILRIQQVVRGDSAAYFCASSPGQNTDTQYFGPGTRLTVL.